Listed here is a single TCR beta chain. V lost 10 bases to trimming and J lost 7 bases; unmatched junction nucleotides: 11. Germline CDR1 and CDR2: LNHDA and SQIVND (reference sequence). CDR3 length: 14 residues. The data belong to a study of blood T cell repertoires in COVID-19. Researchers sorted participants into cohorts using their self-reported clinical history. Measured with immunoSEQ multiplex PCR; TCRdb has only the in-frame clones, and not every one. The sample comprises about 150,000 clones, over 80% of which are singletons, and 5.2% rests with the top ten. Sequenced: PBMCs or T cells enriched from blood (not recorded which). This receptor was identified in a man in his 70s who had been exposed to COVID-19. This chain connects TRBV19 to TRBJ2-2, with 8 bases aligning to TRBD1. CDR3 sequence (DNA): TGTGCCACAGCGTCTGGACAGGGATACGGGGAGCTGTTTTTT. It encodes CATASGQGYGELFF. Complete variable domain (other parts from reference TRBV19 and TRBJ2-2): DGGITQSPKYLFRKEGQNVTLSCEQNLNHDAMYWYRQDPGQGLRLIYYSQIVNDFQKGDIAEGYSVSREKKESFPLTVTSAQKNPTAFYLCATASGQGYGELFFGEGSRLTVL.